The TCR beta chain described here comes from a study of T cells after yellow fever vaccination. Whole-study context: SMART-Seq v4 Ultra Low Input handled preparation of low-cell-number fractions.

General observations from the study: Detected again after the booster were most primary-vaccination clones, at approximately 95% CD4 and 88% CD8. Some clonotypes, a small share, were shared between CD4 and CD8 compartments.

Template-switching 5'RACE yielded the TCR cDNA; a universal primer site and UMIs were added in the process. Each CDR3 protein gets one entry after TCRdb re-called the 5' RACE reads with MiXCR. The table includes some 160,000 distinct CDR3 sequences, about 7% detected once. In its sample, this clonotype was seen many times. Its antigen is not known. The source material was CD4+ T cells sorted from PBMCs, sampled 5 days after the first yellow fever vaccination. The sequence was obtained from a man aged 18-30 years who received the YFV17D yellow fever vaccine.

The CDR3 sequence is CASSSGGKDYGYTF. CDR3 DNA sequence: TGTGCCAGCAGCTCTGGGGGGAAAGACTATGGCTACACCTTC. V is TRBV7-2 and J is TRBJ1-2; maybe TRBD1 (5 bases). The germline V gene has CDR1 SGHTA and CDR2 FQGNSA. With 4 bases removed from V and 3 bases from J, the gap between germline ends came to 12 bases. CDR3 length equals 14 residues.